Each of the 14 T cell receptor beta chains below was sequenced from the same sample in a study of T cells in Graves' hyperthyroidism and ophthalmopathy. RNA transcripts were the template for amplifying TCR beta CDR3 regions. A set of HTBI primers served as the primers for a first-round RT-PCR of the TCR CDR3. A single record per CDR3 protein comes from TCRdb applying MiXCR to the multiplex PCR reads. The sample records about 500,000 distinct CDR3 sequences, roughly a sixth being singletons. Material: blood. All receptors derive from a woman aged 18-35 years with Graves' ophthalmopathy.

This clonotype was observed many times. V and J are TRBV27 and TRBJ1-1; no clear D gene. CDR3 length equals 14 residues. V was cut by 6 bases and J by 0 bases, with 11 bases left in between. CDR1 is MNHEY and CDR2 is SMNVEV in the germline V gene (reference sequence). The chain's CDR3 is CASRPGWVNTEAFF. In DNA, the CDR3 is TGTGCCAGCAGGCCCGGGTGGGTGAACACTGAAGCTTTCTTT.

The J gene is TRBJ2-5, the V gene TRBV27, with D tentatively TRBD1 (6 bases). Trimming removed 5 bases at V and 1 base at J, with 17 bases between. Per germline, CDR1 MNHEY and CDR2 SMNVEV (reference sequence). The CDR3 length is 16 residues. The CDR3 nucleotides read TGTGCCAGCAGTACGAAACTTCAGACAGGCCAAGAGACCCAGTACTTC. It is translated as CASSTKLQTGQETQYF.

This clonotype occurred many times. The V gene is TRBV28, the J gene TRBJ1-4; D not resolved. Trimming removed 4 bases from V and 4 bases from J, with 1 base in between. From germline, CDR1 is MDHEN and CDR2 SYDVKM. The CDR3 spans 11 residues. The CDR3 region has the DNA TGTGCCAGCAGTTATAATGAAAAACTGTTTTTT. Translating it yields CASSYNEKLFF. The full variable domain, with the rest looked up from reference TRBV28 and TRBJ1-4, is DVKVTQSSRYLVKRTGEKVFLECVQDMDHENMFWYRQDPGLGLRLIYFSYDVKMKEKGDIPEGYSVSREKKERFSLILESASTNQTSMYLCASSYNEKLFFGSGTQLSVL.

This clonotype was detected many times. This chain connects TRBV28 to TRBJ1-2, with D unclear. Germline V gene lookup returns CDR1 MDHEN and CDR2 SYDVKM. V lost 3 bases to trimming and J lost 8 bases, with 43 bases between them. The CDR3 totals 23 residues. CDR3 DNA sequence: TGTGCCAGCAGTTTTACTTCGGCACGATCTGTTTATTATCGGGGAAGACGAGAGAAGGGCTACACCTTC. Translation: CASSFTSARSVYYRGRREKGYTF.

With regard to this clonotype: Since a much larger clone is just one base distant, this may be a read error. The chain has TRBV28 and TRBJ2-7; a weak D match, TRBD2 (7 bases). CDR1 is MDHEN and CDR2 is SYDVKM in the germline V gene. This CDR3 is built from 15 residues. The CDR3 sequence is CVSSLGGGGPHEQYF. CDR3 in DNA: TGTGTCAGCAGTTTAGGTGGGGGGGGCCCACACGAGCAGTACTTC.

This clonotype was detected ten times or more. The chain has TRBV6-1 and TRBJ2-1; unclear D gene. Deletions cut 1 base from V and 3 bases from J, with 10 bases between. CDR3 length: 15 residues. Germline V CDR1 and CDR2: MNHNS, SASEGT. The CDR3 reads CASSEEPGFYNEQFF. The CDR3 bases are TGTGCCAGCAGTGAAGAACCCGGGTTCTACAATGAGCAGTTCTTC.

This clonotype was seen ten or more times. This chain connects TRBV20-1 to TRBJ2-3; D gene uncertain. CDR3 length: 20 amino acids. V dropped 0 bases and J dropped 0 bases, with 25 bases sitting between them. Germline CDR1 reads DFQATT; CDR2 reads SNEGSKA (reference sequence). The CDR3 nucleotides read TGCAGTGCTAGAGATCCGTTTGGACCCTCGCCCCCCATAAGCACAGATACGCAGTATTTT. This translates into CSARDPFGPSPPISTDTQYF.

This clonotype was seen ten or more times. The chain joins TRBV7-3 to TRBJ2-3, with D possibly TRBD2 on 5 matching bases. CDR3 size: 15 residues. In germline, CDR1 is SGHTA, CDR2 FQGTGA. V lost 0 bases and J 2 bases, leaving 9 bases between the germline ends. CDR3 amino acids: CASSLTGSLTDTQYF. The CDR3 coding sequence is TGTGCCAGCAGCTTAACGGGGAGCCTCACAGATACGCAGTATTTT.

This clonotype has a handful of counts. The chain has TRBV19 and TRBJ1-5; D uncertain. V lost 9 bases and J 0 bases, leaving 15 bases between the germline ends. CDR1 is LNHDA, CDR2 SQIVND, per germline (reference sequence). The CDR3 has 15 residues. The CDR3 reads CASSVGSHSNQPQHF. The CDR3 region has the DNA TGTGCCAGCAGTGTCGGGTCGCATAGCAATCAGCCCCAGCATTTT.

Concerning this clonotype: A read error may explain this, as a much larger clone is one base away. J is TRBJ2-1 and V is TRBV29-1, with D maybe TRBD2 (6 bases). V gave up 6 bases and J gave up 4 bases, with 16 bases separating them. Per germline, CDR1 SQVTM and CDR2 ANQGSEA. The CDR3 length is 14 residues. CDR3 in DNA: TGCAGCGTCCTACTAGCCGCGGGTTACAATGAGCAGTTCTTC. Translation: CSVLLAAGYNEQFF.

This clonotype appeared many times. The genes are TRBV28 and TRBJ2-7; TRBD1 might be the D (6 bases). Trimming pared 5 bases from V and 1 base from J, leaving 12 bases between. The CDR3 is 14 amino acids. Germline CDR1 reads MDHEN; CDR2 reads SYDVKM. The CDR3: CASSLTGLSYEQYF. The CDR3 DNA reads as TGTGCCAGCAGTCTAACAGGGTTGTCCTACGAGCAGTACTTC.

The chain carries TRBV5-6 and TRBJ2-3; D could derive from TRBD1 or TRBD2 (6 bases each). The germline V gene has CDR1 SGHDT and CDR2 YYEEEE. This CDR3 is 15 amino acids long. The V gene lost 4 bases and the J gene lost 3 bases, with 15 bases spanning the gap. The CDR3 DNA sequence: TGTGCCAGCAGCGTGGGGGGCTTTTTGACAGATACGCAGTATTTT. Its protein product is CASSVGGFLTDTQYF.

This clonotype was detected many times. The chain is built from TRBV20-1 and TRBJ1-2; a possible D gene is TRBD1 (5 bases). Trimming removed 6 bases at V and 4 bases at J, with 18 bases between. The CDR3 sequence is 14 residues long. The V gene's germline CDR1 is DFQATT and CDR2 SNEGSKA (reference sequence). CDR3 nucleotides: TGCAGTGCGGACGACAGTCTCCGGGGCTATGGCTACACCTTC. This encodes CSADDSLRGYGYTF.

This chain uses TRBV19 with TRBJ1-2; D might be TRBD1 (6 bases). The V end was cut by 5 bases, the J end by 1 base, with 11 bases between. The CDR3 is 14 amino acids. CDR1 is LNHDA and CDR2 is SQIVND in the germline V gene (reference sequence). This CDR3 reads CASSRTASNYGYTF. For the CDR3, the DNA is TGTGCCAGTAGTCGGACAGCGAGTAACTATGGCTACACCTTC.